These T cell receptor beta chains were read from a single sample in a study of T cell responses to AZD1222 COVID-19 vaccine. Here immunoSEQ multiplex PCR was the method, and the copy in TCRdb shows in-frame clones only, minus some. The table shows about 150,000 clones, with roughly nine tenths occurring only once. The sample in question was peripheral blood, obtained 28 days after the second AZD1222 dose. The receptor source for this set is an adult who received the AZD1222 COVID-19 vaccine. The CDR3 runs from the conserved cysteine through the conserved F or W. The D gene is left open where the match is weak. Size tells how often a clone was seen (once, few, many) or the class of an expanded clone, and some rows leave it out.

>TRBJ2-1|TRBV2|TRBD2|NA
TGTGCCAGCAGTGAAGCGCGTCTAGCGGTAGGAAATGAGCAGTTCTTC
CASSEARLAVGNEQFF
>TRBJ1-1|TRBV6-5|NA|NA
TGTGCCAGCAGTTACTCGTCCTGGCAGGACACTGAAGCTTTCTTT
CASSYSSWQDTEAFF
>TRBJ2-4|TRBV19|TRBD2|few
TGTGCCAGTAGTTCGGGACTAGCGGACGCCAAAAACATTCAGTACTTC
CASSSGLADAKNIQYF
>TRBJ1-1|TRBV28|NA|once
TGTGCCAGCAGTTTATTGGGGAACACTGAAGCTTTCTTT
CASSLLGNTEAFF
>TRBJ1-4|TRBV30|NA|few
TGTGCCTGGAGTGTACTTAGGGAAAAACTGTTTTTT
CAWSVLREKLFF
>TRBJ1-1|TRBV2|NA|NA
TGTGCCAGCTTCGTTGTGAACACTGAAGCTTTCTTT
CASFVVNTEAFF
>TRBJ1-1|TRBV6-5|TRBD1|NA
TGTGCCAGCAGTAAGGACAGGGACACTGAAGCTTTCTTT
CASSKDRDTEAFF
>TRBJ2-5|TRBV20-1|NA|few
TGCAGTGCTCCCGCCAGGGAGACCCAGTACTTC
CSAPARETQYF
>TRBJ2-2|TRBV4-1|TRBD1|NA
TGCGCCAGCAGCTCTCCGACAGGGTCGAACACCGGGGAGCTGTTTTTT
CASSSPTGSNTGELFF
>TRBJ1-5|TRBV19|TRBD1|NA
TGTGCCACCCGGACAGGGACTCAGCCCCAGCATTTT
CATRTGTQPQHF
>TRBJ2-1|TRBV12-5|NA|NA
TGTGCTAGTGGTTTATCCGGCCGCTACAATGAGCAGTTCTTC
CASGLSGRYNEQFF
>TRBJ1-6|TRBV6-4|TRBD1|NA
TGTGCCAGCAGTGACGGACAGGGGAATTCACCCCTCCACTTT
CASSDGQGNSPLHF
>TRBJ2-1|TRBV7-8|NA|NA
TGTGCCAGCAGCTTACAGAGTCGCAATGAGCAGTTCTTC
CASSLQSRNEQFF
>TRBJ2-5|TRBV19|NA|NA
TGTGCCAGTAGTCCGACCCCTCACAGGGCCGAGACCCAGTACTTC
CASSPTPHRAETQYF
>TRBJ2-7|TRBV6-5|NA|NA
TGTGCCAGCAGGAACAGGGTTGAGCAGTACTTC
CASRNRVEQYF
>TRBJ1-4|TRBV4-1|TRBD1|NA
TGCGCCAGCAGCCGGGGACAGTCTGAAAAACTGTTTTTT
CASSRGQSEKLFF
>TRBJ2-5|TRBV19|NA|NA
TGTGCCAGTAGTGGGCAGCTGGAGACCCAGTACTTC
CASSGQLETQYF
>TRBJ1-6|TRBV19|NA|NA
TGTGCCAGTAGTATCGTTCCAGGACATGTTAATTCACCCCTCCACTTT
CASSIVPGHVNSPLHF
>TRBJ1-2|TRBV28|NA|NA
TGTGCCAGCACCCCTGACGCGGGGGATTTCCATGGCTACACCTTC
CASTPDAGDFHGYTF
>TRBJ2-7|TRBV5-1|TRBD2|once
TGCGCCAGCAGGTTACTAGCGGGAGTTGCCGAGCAGTACTTC
CASRLLAGVAEQYF
>TRBJ2-5|TRBV5-4|NA|NA
TGTGCCAGCAGCTTGAGGACTAATTCTCGGACCCAGTACTTC
CASSLRTNSRTQYF
>TRBJ2-1|TRBV7-7|NA|NA
TGTGCTAGCAGCTCCCAGTCGAGCAGGGAGCAGTTCTTC
CASSSQSSREQFF
>TRBJ2-3|TRBV7-6|NA|NA
TGTGCCAGCAGCCCGCGAGGAGATACGCAGTATTTT
CASSPRGDTQYF
>TRBJ1-3|TRBV28|NA|NA
TGTGCCAGCAGCCTGGCAGTAGGTATAAACACCATATATTTT
CASSLAVGINTIYF
>TRBJ1-4|TRBV7-7|NA|NA
TGTGCTAGCAGCTTAACAGGCAGGAGGGGTGAAAAACTGTTTTTT
CASSLTGRRGEKLFF
>TRBJ1-5|TRBV3-1/TRBV3-2|NA|NA
TGTGCCAGCAGCCCGGGGGGGTCTAGCAATCAGCCCCAGCATTTT
CASSPGGSSNQPQHF
>TRBJ2-1|TRBV25-1|TRBD1|NA
TGTGCCATCTCATTATCCGGGACAGGGAGGGACAATGAGCAGTTCTTC
CAISLSGTGRDNEQFF
>TRBJ2-7|TRBV4-1|NA|NA
TGCGCCAGCAGCCAAGACCCCTCTTCGCAGTACTTC
CASSQDPSSQYF
>TRBJ1-1|TRBV19|NA|NA
TGTGCCAGTAGTATGTATGTGAACACTGAAGCTTTCTTT
CASSMYVNTEAFF
>TRBJ1-2|TRBV29-1|TRBD1|NA
TGCAGCGTTGACAGCAGACAGGGGTGGGCTGGCTACACCTTC
CSVDSRQGWAGYTF
>TRBJ2-1|TRBV5-8|TRBD2|NA
TGTGCCAGCAGCTTGGATGGCGGGAGGATATACAATGAGCAGTTCTTC
CASSLDGGRIYNEQFF
>TRBJ2-1|TRBV27|TRBD2|NA
TGTGCCAGCAGTTTTCTAGCGGGCAACCTTGAGCAGTTCTTC
CASSFLAGNLEQFF